Listed here are 22 T cell receptor beta chains from one sample, sequenced in a study of blood T cells in healthy people across ages. A second PCR, run for 7 to 11 cycles, used a sample-barcoded 5' primer plus a J-beta primer mix. TCRdb independently ran MiXCR on the 5' RACE reads; one entry per CDR3 protein. The sample shows 650,000 to 800,000 distinct CDR3 sequences, more than 45% of them seen only once. The sample consisted of blood. These TCRs come from a woman of 80 years or more in good health.

This sequence joins TRBV4-2 and TRBJ2-4; D uncertain. The V gene's germline CDR1 is LGHNA and CDR2 YNFKEQ. The CDR3 is 18 amino acids. V shed 0 bases and J shed 0 bases, with 15 bases lying between them. The CDR3: CASSQDPGGRLAKNIQYF. CDR3 nucleotides: TGTGCCAGCAGCCAAGATCCGGGCGGACGCCTAGCCAAAAACATTCAGTACTTC.

The rearrangement uses TRBV29-1 and TRBJ2-5; 8 nucleotides line up with TRBD1. The DNA end lines up better with TRBJ2-7; the J call may be wrong. The CDR3 runs to 13 residues. The germline gives CDR1 SQVTM, CDR2 ANQGSEA. The CDR3, as DNA: TGCAGCGTTAGTCAGGACAGGGTCCACGAGCAGTACTTC. This encodes CSVSQDRVHEQYF.

In this sample, this clonotype turned up a few times. This chain's CDR3 is CASSSAGWADTQYF. CDR3 sequence (DNA): TGCGCCAGCAGCTCGGCAGGGTGGGCAGATACGCAGTATTTT. This chain joins TRBV5-1 and TRBJ2-3, with TRBD1 as a possible D gene (5 bases). Per the germline V gene, CDR1 is SGHRS and CDR2 is YFSETQ. CDR3 length: 14 amino acids. V lost 3 bases to trimming and J lost 4 bases, with 12 bases between them.

This chain connects TRBV2 to TRBJ1-5; D not certain. Per germline, CDR1 SNHLY and CDR2 FYNNEI. V lost 6 bases and J lost 3, with 12 bases in between. The CDR3 consists of 14 residues. The CDR3 DNA sequence: TGTGCCAGCAGCGTGGACGGCGCCAATCAGCCCCAGCATTTT. Protein: CASSVDGANQPQHF.

The genes are TRBV12-3 or TRBV12-4 and TRBJ1-2, with D tentatively TRBD1 (5 bases). The V end was cut by 5 bases, the J end by 3 bases, with 10 bases between. This CDR3 region has 13 residues. The CDR3 region is CASSAPGYYGYTF. The CDR3 coding sequence is TGTGCCAGCAGTGCGCCAGGGTACTATGGCTACACCTTC.

In its sample, this clonotype was seen a few times. The genes are TRBV5-1 and TRBJ2-7; D is perhaps TRBD2 (5 bases). V shed 0 bases and J shed 7 bases, with 17 bases lying between them. The germline CDR1 and CDR2 sequences are SGHRS and YFSETQ. This CDR3 spans 15 amino acids. CDR3 DNA: TGCGCCAGCAGCTTGGGCAGTTCGGGATACAATGAGCAGTACTTC. This sequence encodes CASSLGSSGYNEQYF.

The V and J genes are TRBV20-1 and TRBJ2-3; 7 nucleotides align to TRBD2. The CDR3 runs 13 residues. Germline CDR1 DFQATT, CDR2 SNEGSKA (reference sequence). The V and J ends lost 1 base and 2 bases, in that order; junction bases with no gene match: 0. The CDR3 here is CSARGDYTDTQYF. CDR3 nucleotides: TGCAGTGCTAGAGGGGACTACACAGATACGCAGTATTTT.

A word on this clonotype: This may come from a read error, since a much larger clone is one base off. This chain connects TRBV27 to TRBJ2-3; the match to TRBD1 covers 8 bases. Germline loops: CDR1 MNHEY, CDR2 SMNVEV (reference sequence). The CDR3 is 15 amino acids. DNA of the CDR3: TGTGCCGCCAGGTCCGGGACAGGTGGGTCAGATGCGCAGTATTTT. Translated, it gives CAARSGTGGSDAQYF.

V usage is TRBV9 and J usage is TRBJ2-5; D is ambiguous. CDR1 and CDR2 (germline): SGDLS, YYNGEE. With 2 bases removed from V and 3 bases from J, the gap between germline ends came to 5 bases. The CDR3 spans 12 residues. CDR3 protein: CASSVQEETQYF. CDR3 DNA: TGTGCCAGCAGCGTCCAAGAAGAGACCCAGTACTTC.

The table lists this clonotype with many counts. The chain joins TRBV5-1 to TRBJ2-1, with 7 bases matching TRBD1. This CDR3 region has 14 residues. CDR1 and CDR2 from the germline V gene are SGHRS and YFSETQ. The junction had 0 bases not matched to a gene; V was cut back by 0 bases and J by 3 bases. CDR3 DNA: TGCGCCAGCAGCTTGGACAGGGGCTACAATGAGCAGTTCTTC. Translating gives CASSLDRGYNEQFF.

About this clonotype itself: One end of the junction does not line up with germline, which may come from a read error. The CDR3 sequence: CACRDRGYTF. Here the CDR3 DNA reads TGTGCCTGCAGGGACCGGGGCTACACCTTC. The V call is TRBV6-2 or TRBV6-3, the J call TRBJ1-2, with D possibly matching TRBD1 (5 bases). CDR1 is MNHEY, CDR2 SVGEGT, per germline. This CDR3 has 10 amino acids.

This clonotype was seen once. This clone may be a read error of a much larger clone one base away. The chain recombines TRBV20-1 with TRBJ2-1, with TRBD2 matching over 10 bases. This CDR3 is 15 amino acids long. Trimming took 0 bases from V and 14 from J; bases not matched to a gene: 13. Germline CDR1 is DFQATT and CDR2 is SNEGSKA (reference sequence). In nucleotides, the CDR3 is TGCAGTGCTAGAGATAGCCCAGCGGGAGGGCCGTCGAAGTTCTTC. It is translated as CSARDSPAGGPSKFF.

This clonotype appeared once. The V call is TRBV7-2, the J call TRBJ2-1; unclear D gene. Germline V gene sequence: CDR1 SGHTA, CDR2 FQGNSA. This CDR3 region has 15 residues. The V end lost 1 base, the J end lost 0 bases, and 7 bases lay between the germline ends. CDR3 protein: CASSLESSSYNEQFF. The DNA of the CDR3 is TGTGCCAGCAGCTTAGAATCCTCCTCCTACAATGAGCAGTTCTTC. The variable domain in full, with the rest retrieved from reference TRBV7-2 and TRBJ2-1, is GAGVSQSPSNKVTEKGKDVELRCDPISGHTALYWYRQSLGQGLEFLIYFQGNSAPDKSGLPSDRFSAERTGGSVSTLTIQRTQQEDSAVYLCASSLESSSYNEQFFGPGTRLTVL.

This clonotype has a count of ten or more. This chain connects TRBV20-1 to TRBJ1-5; D gene ambiguous. The CDR3 sequence is 15 residues long. The germline V and J ends were trimmed by 3 bases and 2 bases, with 14 bases remaining between them. CDR1 and CDR2 from the germline V gene are DFQATT and SNEGSKA (reference sequence). CDR3 DNA sequence: TGCAGTGCTAGGTGGGTGGGGATGGGCAATCAGCCCCAGCATTTT. Translating it yields CSARWVGMGNQPQHF.

The J gene is TRBJ1-2, the V gene TRBV5-1, with 7 bases aligning to TRBD1. The CDR3 loop spans 12 amino acids. After removal of 4 bases from V and 11 bases from J, the junction contained 8 bases not matched to a gene. Germline values: CDR1 SGHRS, CDR2 YFSETQ. The CDR3 reads CASSVTGEIYTF. The CDR3 DNA reads TGCGCCAGCAGCGTTACAGGGGAAATATACACCTTC.

The V and J genes are TRBV12-3 or TRBV12-4 and TRBJ1-1; D uncertain. This CDR3 region has 13 residues. The V end lost 6 bases, the J end lost 2 bases, and 10 bases lay between the germline ends. For the CDR3, the DNA is TGTGCCAGCAGCCGGATCCTCAACACTGAAGCTTTCTTT. This translates into CASSRILNTEAFF.

V and J are TRBV7-2 and TRBJ2-2; D not certain. This CDR3 comprises 15 residues. Germline lookup yields CDR1 SGHTA and CDR2 FQGNSA. Deletions cut 5 bases from V and 3 bases from J, with 13 bases between. CDR3 residues: CASSPYNMDTGELFF. The CDR3 coding sequence is TGTGCCAGCAGCCCGTATAACATGGACACCGGGGAGCTGTTTTTT.

With respect to this clonotype: The junction departs from the called germline gene at one end, perhaps through a read error. This CDR3 reads CAISDVQVGEKPFF. In DNA form, the CDR3 reads TGTGCCATCAGTGACGTGCAGGTGGGAGAAAAACCGTTTTTT. V gene TRBV10-3 combines with J gene TRBJ1-4, with D uncertain. CDR3 length: 14 amino acids. Germline V gene data show CDR1 as ENHRY and CDR2 as SYGVKD.

This clonotype showed up many times. The V and J genes are TRBV11-2 and TRBJ2-5; D is possibly TRBD2 (6 bases). V lost 7 bases and J 1 base, leaving 16 bases between the germline ends. Germline lookup yields CDR1 SGHAT and CDR2 FQNNGV. CDR3 length equals 15 residues. The DNA for the CDR3 is TGTGCCAGCACCTCCTCGCTAGCGACCCAAGAGACCCAGTACTTC. Protein: CASTSSLATQETQYF.

This clonotype was detected only once. The chain is built from TRBV10-3 and TRBJ2-2, with TRBD2 matching over 11 bases. V dropped 10 bases and J dropped 6; count of bases not matched to a gene: 13. The germline gives CDR1 ENHRY, CDR2 SYGVKD. The CDR3 sequence is 16 residues long. CDR3 in DNA: TGTGCCACCAATCTAGCGGGGGGCCTTGGCGCCGGGGAGCTGTTTTTT. Translated: CATNLAGGLGAGELFF.

This clonotype was counted ten times or more. The chain has TRBV20-1 and TRBJ2-7, with unresolved D. The CDR3 contains 14 residues. Germline V gives CDR1 DFQATT, CDR2 SNEGSKA (reference sequence). The V and J ends lost 3 bases and 1 base respectively, with 13 bases between them. The CDR3 is CSASVPSKSYEQYF. The CDR3 bases are TGCAGTGCTAGTGTGCCAAGTAAATCCTACGAGCAGTACTTC.

The rearrangement links TRBV6-5 to TRBJ2-3, with 9 bases matching TRBD2. V shed 6 bases and J 2 bases; nucleotides not matched to a gene: 9. The CDR3 contains 16 residues. CDR1 is MNHEY, CDR2 SVGAGI, per germline. DNA of the CDR3: TGTGCCAGCAGGGCTCTAGCGGGGTCCCCCACAGATACGCAGTATTTT. Translation: CASRALAGSPTDTQYF.